This entry lists 4 T cell receptor beta chains sequenced from one sample in a study of T cells in localized non-small cell lung cancer. Profiled with immunoSEQ multiplex PCR; TCRdb holds only in-frame clones, not every one. The data hold fewer than 25,000 clones, with 85% to 90% observed a single time. The specimen comprised peripheral blood, sampled before any cancer treatment. The receptors shown here come from a male donor at least 60 years old with stage I lung adenocarcinoma.

J is TRBJ1-3 and V is TRBV2; TRBD1 matches 8 bases. The length of the CDR3 is 16 residues. Looked up from germline, CDR1 is SNHLY and CDR2 is FYNNEI. With V trimmed by 4 bases and J by 2 bases, 7 bases remained unmatched. This CDR3 is CASSGTGTLTGNTIYF. CDR3 in DNA: TGTGCCAGCAGTGGGACAGGGACCCTCACTGGAAACACCATATATTTT. The entire variable domain, with the rest obtained from reference TRBV2 and TRBJ1-3, is as follows: EPEVTQTPSHQVTQMGQEVILRCVPISNHLYFYWYRQILGQKVEFLVSFYNNEISEKSEIFDDQFSVERPDGSNFTLKIRSTKLEDSAMYFCASSGTGTLTGNTIYFGEGSWLTVV.

The rearrangement links TRBV6-5 to TRBJ1-1; no definite D call. V lost 4 bases to trimming and J lost 0 bases, with 6 bases between them. The CDR3 covers 13 residues. Germline V gives CDR1 MNHEY, CDR2 SVGAGI. DNA for the CDR3: TGTGCCAGCAGTTCTCAAGTGAACACTGAAGCTTTCTTT. Translated: CASSSQVNTEAFF.

The chain links TRBV15 to TRBJ1-4; D is ambiguous. This CDR3 is built from 15 residues. Germline values: CDR1 LNHNV, CDR2 YYDKDF (reference sequence). V was cut by 0 bases and J by 3 bases, with 8 bases left in between. DNA of the CDR3: TGTGCCACCAGCAGAGATTACAGCCCTAATGAAAAACTGTTTTTT. It is translated as CATSRDYSPNEKLFF.

The CDR3: CASSLGSGGANYEQYF. The CDR3, as DNA: TGTGCCAGCAGCTTGGGGAGTGGGGGGGCCAACTACGAGCAGTACTTC. The rearrangement joins TRBV5-8 to TRBJ2-7, with D perhaps matching TRBD2 (7 bases). This CDR3 is built from 16 residues. Germline CDR1 and CDR2: SGHTS and YDEGEE. Trimming cost V 0 bases and J 3 bases, with 16 bases left between them.